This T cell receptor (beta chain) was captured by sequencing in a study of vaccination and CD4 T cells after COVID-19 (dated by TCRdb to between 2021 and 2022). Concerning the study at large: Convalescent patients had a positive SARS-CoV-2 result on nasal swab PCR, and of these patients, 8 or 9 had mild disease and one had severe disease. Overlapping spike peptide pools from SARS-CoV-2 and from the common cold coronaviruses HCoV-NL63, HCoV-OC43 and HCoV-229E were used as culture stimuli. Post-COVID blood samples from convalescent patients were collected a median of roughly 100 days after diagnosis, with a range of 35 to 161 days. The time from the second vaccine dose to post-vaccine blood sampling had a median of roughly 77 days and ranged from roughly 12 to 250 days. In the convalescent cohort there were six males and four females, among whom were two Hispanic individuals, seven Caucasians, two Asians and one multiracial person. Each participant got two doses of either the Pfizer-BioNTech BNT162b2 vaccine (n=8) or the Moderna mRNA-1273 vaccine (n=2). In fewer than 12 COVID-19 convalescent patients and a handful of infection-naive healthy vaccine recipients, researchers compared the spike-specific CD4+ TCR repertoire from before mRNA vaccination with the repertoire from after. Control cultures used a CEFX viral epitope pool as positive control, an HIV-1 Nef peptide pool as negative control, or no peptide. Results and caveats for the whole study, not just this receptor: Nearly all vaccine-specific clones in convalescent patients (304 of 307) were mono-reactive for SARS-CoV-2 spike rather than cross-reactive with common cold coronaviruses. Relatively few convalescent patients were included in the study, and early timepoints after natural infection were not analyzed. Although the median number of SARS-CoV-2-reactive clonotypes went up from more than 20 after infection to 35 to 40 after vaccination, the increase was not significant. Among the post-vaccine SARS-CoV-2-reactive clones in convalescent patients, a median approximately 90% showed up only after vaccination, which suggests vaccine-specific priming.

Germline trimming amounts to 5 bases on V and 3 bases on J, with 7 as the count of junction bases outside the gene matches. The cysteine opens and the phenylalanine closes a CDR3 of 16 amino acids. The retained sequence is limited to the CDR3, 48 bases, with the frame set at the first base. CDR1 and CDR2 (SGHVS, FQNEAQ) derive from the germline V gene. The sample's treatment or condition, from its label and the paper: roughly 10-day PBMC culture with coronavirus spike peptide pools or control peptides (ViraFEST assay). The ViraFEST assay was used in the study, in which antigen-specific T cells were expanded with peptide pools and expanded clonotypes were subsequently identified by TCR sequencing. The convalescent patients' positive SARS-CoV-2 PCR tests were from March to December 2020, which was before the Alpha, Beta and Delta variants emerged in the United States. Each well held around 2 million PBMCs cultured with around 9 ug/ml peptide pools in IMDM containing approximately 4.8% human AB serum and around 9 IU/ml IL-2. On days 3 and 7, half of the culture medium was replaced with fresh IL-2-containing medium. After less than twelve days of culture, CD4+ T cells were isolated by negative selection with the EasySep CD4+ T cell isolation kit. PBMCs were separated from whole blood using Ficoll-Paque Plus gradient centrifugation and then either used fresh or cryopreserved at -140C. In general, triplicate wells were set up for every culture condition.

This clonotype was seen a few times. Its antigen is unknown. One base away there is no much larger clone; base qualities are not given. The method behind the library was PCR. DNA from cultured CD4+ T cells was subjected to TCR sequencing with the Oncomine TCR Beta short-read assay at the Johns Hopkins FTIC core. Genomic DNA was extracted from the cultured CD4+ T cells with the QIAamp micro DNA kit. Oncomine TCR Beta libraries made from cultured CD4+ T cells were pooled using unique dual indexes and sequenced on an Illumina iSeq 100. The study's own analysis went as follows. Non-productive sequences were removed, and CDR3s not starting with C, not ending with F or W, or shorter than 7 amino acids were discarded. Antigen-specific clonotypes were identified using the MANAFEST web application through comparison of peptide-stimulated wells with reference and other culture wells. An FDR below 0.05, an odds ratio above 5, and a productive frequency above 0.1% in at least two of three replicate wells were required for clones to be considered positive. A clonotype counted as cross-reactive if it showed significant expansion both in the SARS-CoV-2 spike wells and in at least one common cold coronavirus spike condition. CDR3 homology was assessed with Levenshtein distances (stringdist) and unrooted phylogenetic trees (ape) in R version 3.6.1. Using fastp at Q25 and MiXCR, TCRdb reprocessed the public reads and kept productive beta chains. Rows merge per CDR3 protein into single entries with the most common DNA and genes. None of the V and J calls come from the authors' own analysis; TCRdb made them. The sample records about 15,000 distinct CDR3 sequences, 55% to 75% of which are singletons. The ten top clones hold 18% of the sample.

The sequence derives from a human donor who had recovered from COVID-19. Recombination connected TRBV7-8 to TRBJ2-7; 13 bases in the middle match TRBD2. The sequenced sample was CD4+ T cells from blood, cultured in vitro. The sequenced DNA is TGTGCCAGCAGCCTGGTAACTAGCGGGGGGGACTACGAGCAGTACTTC. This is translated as CASSLVTSGGDYEQYF.